This TCR beta chain derives from a study of blood T cell repertoires in COVID-19. Study overall: Donors in the United States, Italy and Spain gave samples during acute or convalescent COVID-19. PBMCs, B-cell-depleted T cells, or T cells were the source of the cDNA or gDNA that made up the material.

CDR1 is WSHSY, CDR2 SAAADI, per germline. The CDR3 consists of 14 residues. Trimming took off 5 bases at V and 3 bases at J, with 10 bases between the two ends. Recovery among Cohort 3 donors was established by two negative PCRs, clearance, or symptom resolution. Measured with immunoSEQ multiplex PCR; TCRdb has only the in-frame clones, and not every one. The table lists approximately 280,000 clones, about 85% of them singletons, with about 2.5% in the top ten. The sequence was obtained from a woman aged 45 to 65 who had recovered from COVID-19. Material: PBMCs or T cells enriched from blood (not recorded which). The chain carries TRBV10-2 and TRBJ1-4, with D possibly TRBD1 on 6 matching bases. The CDR3 bases are TGCGCCAGCAGTATGACAGGCCCTAATGAAAAACTGTTTTTT. The encoded protein is CASSMTGPNEKLFF.